What follows are 8 T cell receptor beta chains derived from one specimen sequenced in a study of T cells in localized non-small cell lung cancer. The assay was immunoSEQ multiplex PCR, and TCRdb's table has in-frame clones only and misses some. The table lists about 72,000 clones, 84% of them singletons, with approximately 13% in the top ten. Sequences were derived from peripheral blood, sampled before any cancer treatment. The receptors stem from a female donor over 55 with stage I lung adenocarcinoma.

J is TRBJ2-6 and V is TRBV29-1; D remains ambiguous. Per germline, CDR1 SQVTM and CDR2 ANQGSEA. V was shortened by 6 bases and J by 0 bases, with 6 bases between the two germline ends. This CDR3 is 13 amino acids long. CDR3 in amino acids: CSVPSSGANVLTF. CDR3 DNA sequence: TGCAGCGTCCCGAGCTCTGGGGCCAACGTCCTGACTTTC.

This chain links TRBV5-1 with TRBJ2-2; weak D call: TRBD1 (5 bases). The CDR3 has 15 residues. Germline V gene lookup returns CDR1 SGHRS and CDR2 YFSETQ. With 4 bases removed from V and 2 bases from J, the gap between germline ends came to 12 bases. CDR3 amino acids: CASSEQGPNTGELFF. As DNA, the CDR3 is TGCGCCAGCAGCGAGCAGGGCCCCAACACCGGGGAGCTGTTTTTT.

The V gene is TRBV6-5, the J gene TRBJ2-1; 9 bases are a match to TRBD1. In germline, CDR1 is MNHEY, CDR2 SVGAGI. The CDR3 is made up of 15 amino acids. After removal of 6 bases from V and 6 bases from J, the junction contained 9 bases not matched to a gene. The CDR3 protein is CASSSPDRGSNEQFF. The CDR3 region has the DNA TGTGCCAGCAGCTCACCGGACAGGGGAAGCAATGAGCAGTTCTTC.

The V call is TRBV7-9, the J call TRBJ1-2; perhaps TRBD1 as D (5 bases). This CDR3 has 13 amino acids. The germline CDR1 and CDR2 sequences are SEHNR and FQNEAQ (reference sequence). Trimming left V 6 bases short and J 4 bases short, with 12 bases between. The CDR3 is CASSPGRTYGYTF. The CDR3 region has the DNA TGTGCCAGCAGTCCGGGACGGACCTATGGCTACACCTTC.

This chain uses TRBV6-6 with TRBJ2-1; D perhaps matches TRBD2 (6 bases). The CDR3 covers 14 residues. V shed 7 bases and J shed 4 bases, with 14 bases lying between them. Per the germline V gene, CDR1 is MNHNY and CDR2 is SVGAGI (reference sequence). The CDR3 region is CASTARLGYNEQFF. CDR3 sequence (DNA): TGTGCCAGCACCGCAAGACTAGGGTACAATGAGCAGTTCTTC.

CDR3 in DNA: TGTGCCAGCAGCTCAGGGACTCCCGCGAACTACGAGCAGTACTTC. It yields the protein CASSSGTPANYEQYF. The V and J genes are TRBV11-3 and TRBJ2-7, with D perhaps matching TRBD2 (6 bases). V lost 4 bases and J 3 bases, leaving 16 bases between the germline ends. Germline V CDR1 and CDR2: SGHNT, YENEEA. The CDR3 sequence is 15 residues long.

The chain combines TRBV7-8 with TRBJ2-5; TRBD2 matches 13 bases. J was trimmed by 2 bases and V by 2 bases; bases with no gene match: 5. CDR3 size: 17 residues. The germline V gene encodes CDR1 SGHVS and CDR2 FQNEAQ. The CDR3: CASSLTLTSGGQETQYF. The DNA for the CDR3 is TGTGCCAGCAGCTTAACACTGACTAGCGGGGGGCAAGAGACCCAGTACTTC.

The CDR3 reads CASSKVNQETQYF. As DNA, the CDR3 is TGTGCCAGTAGTAAGGTCAACCAAGAGACCCAGTACTTC. V and J are TRBV19 and TRBJ2-5; D remains unclear. Germline V gene data show CDR1 as LNHDA and CDR2 as SQIVND (reference sequence). The germline V and J ends were trimmed by 4 bases and 0 bases, with 6 bases remaining between them. CDR3 length: 13 amino acids.